Listed here is a single T cell receptor (beta chain). Its antigen is as yet unknown. The data were taken from a study of CD8 T cells in Susac syndrome. Germline CDR1 SGHTA, CDR2 FQGNSA. V dropped 5 bases and J dropped 5 bases, with 9 bases sitting between them. The CDR3 covers 12 residues. Study-wide findings and caveats: As the study acknowledged, the number of individuals who were part of its TCR sequencing and HLA analysis was relatively small.

Relapsing-remitting disease, either stable or active, was present in the treatment-naive patients who were the multiple sclerosis controls. Roughly 0.45 to 1 ug RNA was reverse transcribed with random hexamers. The immunoSEQ assay covered 54 Vbeta and 13 Jbeta segments for CDR3. TCRdb independently ran MiXCR on the immunoSEQ multiplex PCR reads; one entry per CDR3 protein. Here the sample spans around 69,000 distinct CDR3 sequences, around 96% being singletons. Material for sequencing was CD4+ T cells from PBMCs. This receptor was obtained from a human donor with multiple sclerosis. The chain recombines TRBV7-2 with TRBJ2-5, with TRBD2 as a possible D gene (5 bases). The CDR3 nucleotides read TGTGCCAGCAGCAAAGCGGTGGAGACCCAGTACTTC. Amino acid sequence: CASSKAVETQYF. Complete variable domain (other parts from reference TRBV7-2 and TRBJ2-5): GAGVSQSPSNKVTEKGKDVELRCDPISGHTALYWYRQSLGQGLEFLIYFQGNSAPDKSGLPSDRFSAERTGGSVSTLTIQRTQQEDSAVYLCASSKAVETQYFGPGTRLLVL.